This TCR beta chain was recovered during a study of blood T cell repertoires in COVID-19. Study overall: Sites in the United States, Italy and Spain provided acute and convalescent COVID-19 samples. In each case, the material was cDNA or gDNA derived from T cells, B-cell-depleted T cells, or PBMCs.

V lost 2 bases, J lost 9 bases, and 14 bases lay in between. The CDR3 has 14 amino acids. Germline CDR1 reads SNHLY; CDR2 reads FYNNEI. Source study methods: How many nucleated cells were present was estimated from reference gene primer amplification. Generated by immunoSEQ multiplex PCR, the TCRdb table keeps only in-frame clones and is missing some. From that table come the V and J calls and clone size; the DNA was used to work out D and trimming. The sample lists under 200,000 clones; about 80% were seen once. The chain joins TRBV2 to TRBJ2-1; D possibly corresponds to TRBD2 (6 bases). The sequencing input was peripheral blood. The receptor was isolated from a woman of 80 years or more with acute or convalescent COVID-19. In DNA form, the CDR3 reads TGTGCCAGCAGTGAATACCCCGAGGAGGGTGAGCAGTTCTTC. This sequence encodes CASSEYPEEGEQFF.